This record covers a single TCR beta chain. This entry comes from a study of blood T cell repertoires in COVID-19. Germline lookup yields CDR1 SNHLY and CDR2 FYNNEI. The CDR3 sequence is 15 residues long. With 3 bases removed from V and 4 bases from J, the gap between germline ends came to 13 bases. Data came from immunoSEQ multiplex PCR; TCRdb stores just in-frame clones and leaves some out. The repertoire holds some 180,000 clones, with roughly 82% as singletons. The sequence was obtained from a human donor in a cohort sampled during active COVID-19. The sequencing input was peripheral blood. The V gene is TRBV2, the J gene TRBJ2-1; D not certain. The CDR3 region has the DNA TGTGCCAGCAGTGAGCGGCTACAAATATACAATGAGCAGTTCTTC. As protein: CASSERLQIYNEQFF.